This T cell receptor beta chain was captured in a study of CD8+CD57+ T cells in acquired aplastic anemia. Study outcomes and limitations: Overlap between patients and controls comprised twenty-nine CD8+ CDR3 sequences.

Concerning this clonotype: The antigen remains undetermined.

The ends were cut back, 5 bases at V and 1 base at J, with 15 bases in the middle. This CDR3 has 15 amino acids. The V gene's germline CDR1 is MNHEY and CDR2 SVGAGI. Patients included in sequencing had previously demonstrated CD8+CD57+ cell expansion by flow cytometry. Investigators profiled TCR beta VDJ and CDR3 from genomic DNA template. From the reads, TCRdb called clonotypes with MiXCR, one entry per CDR3 protein. The data contain roughly 200,000 distinct CDR3 sequences, less than 65% of them singletons. Sample: sorted CD4+, CD8+, or CD8+CD57+ T cells (not recorded which) from PBMCs. This rearrangement joins TRBV6-5 to TRBJ2-7, with a possible D match to TRBD2 (6 bases). The TCR sequence derives from a human donor with aplastic anemia. The CDR3 DNA follows: TGTGCCAGCAGTCTTAGCGGTACCATATCCTACGAGCAGTACTTC. Translated, it gives CASSLSGTISYEQYF.